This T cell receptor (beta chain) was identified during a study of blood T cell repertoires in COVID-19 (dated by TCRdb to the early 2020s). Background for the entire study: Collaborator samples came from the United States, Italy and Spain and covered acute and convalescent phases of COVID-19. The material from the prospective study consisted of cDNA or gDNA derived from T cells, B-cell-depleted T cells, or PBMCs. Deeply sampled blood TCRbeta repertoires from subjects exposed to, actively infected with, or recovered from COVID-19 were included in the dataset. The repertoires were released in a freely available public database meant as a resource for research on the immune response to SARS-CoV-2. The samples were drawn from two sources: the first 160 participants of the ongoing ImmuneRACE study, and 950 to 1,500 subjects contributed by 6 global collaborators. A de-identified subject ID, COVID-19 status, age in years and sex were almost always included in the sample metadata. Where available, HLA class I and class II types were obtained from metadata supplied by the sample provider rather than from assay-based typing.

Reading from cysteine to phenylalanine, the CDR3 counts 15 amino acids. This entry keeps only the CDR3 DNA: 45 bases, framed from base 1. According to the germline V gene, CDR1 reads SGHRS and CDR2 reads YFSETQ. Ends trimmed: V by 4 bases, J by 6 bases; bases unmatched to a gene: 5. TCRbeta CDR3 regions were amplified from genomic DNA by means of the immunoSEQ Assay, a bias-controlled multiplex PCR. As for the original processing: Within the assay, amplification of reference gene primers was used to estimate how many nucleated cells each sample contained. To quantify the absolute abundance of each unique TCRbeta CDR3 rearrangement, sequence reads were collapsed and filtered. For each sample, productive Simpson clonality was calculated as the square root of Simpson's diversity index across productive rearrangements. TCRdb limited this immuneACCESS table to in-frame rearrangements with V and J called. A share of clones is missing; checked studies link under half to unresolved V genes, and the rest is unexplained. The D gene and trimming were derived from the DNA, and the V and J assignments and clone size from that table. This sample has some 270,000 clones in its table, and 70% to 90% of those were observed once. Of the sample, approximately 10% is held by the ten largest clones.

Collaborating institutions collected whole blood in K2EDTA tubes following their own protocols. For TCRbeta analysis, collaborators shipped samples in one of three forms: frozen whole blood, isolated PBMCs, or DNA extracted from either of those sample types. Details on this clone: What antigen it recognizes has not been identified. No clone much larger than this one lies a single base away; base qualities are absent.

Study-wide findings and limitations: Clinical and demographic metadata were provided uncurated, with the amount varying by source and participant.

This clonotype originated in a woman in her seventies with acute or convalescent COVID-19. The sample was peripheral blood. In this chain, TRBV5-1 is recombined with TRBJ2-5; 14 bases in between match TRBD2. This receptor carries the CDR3 CASSPGTSGGQTQYF. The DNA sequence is TGCGCCAGCAGCCCTGGGACTAGCGGGGGACAGACCCAGTACTTC.